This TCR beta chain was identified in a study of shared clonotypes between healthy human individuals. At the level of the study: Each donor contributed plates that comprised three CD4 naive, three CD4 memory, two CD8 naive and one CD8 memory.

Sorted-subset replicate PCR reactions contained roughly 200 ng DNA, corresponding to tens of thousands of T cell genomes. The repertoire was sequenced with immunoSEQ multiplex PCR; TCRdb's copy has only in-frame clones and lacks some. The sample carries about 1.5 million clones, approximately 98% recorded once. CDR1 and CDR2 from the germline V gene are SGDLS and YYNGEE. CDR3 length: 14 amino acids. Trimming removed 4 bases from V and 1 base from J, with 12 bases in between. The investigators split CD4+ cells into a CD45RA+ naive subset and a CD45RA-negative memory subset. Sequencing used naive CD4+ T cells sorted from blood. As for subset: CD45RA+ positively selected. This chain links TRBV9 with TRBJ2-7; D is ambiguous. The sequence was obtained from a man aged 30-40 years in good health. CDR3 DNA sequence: TGTGCCAGCAGCCCTAGGACGGAATCCTACGAGCAGTACTTC. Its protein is CASSPRTESYEQYF.